This T cell receptor beta chain was identified during a study of long-term antiretroviral therapy in people with HIV. Study as a whole: About a decade before 2015, the earliest samples were taken when ART was typically delayed.

Study findings and constraints: Against controls, HIV repertoires showed narrower ranges of CDR3 length. With ART, diversity went up but was still lower than in transplant donor controls.

Trimming removed 3 bases from V and 10 bases from J; junction bases left unmatched: 9. The CDR3 sequence is 16 residues long. Germline loops: CDR1 SGDLS, CDR2 YYNGEE. With respect to this clone: Antigen specificity is unknown.

The assay, immunoSEQ v3.0, was run at survey level. Repertoires were generated with immunoSEQ multiplex PCR, while TCRdb's copy carries only in-frame clones and drops some. This repertoire shows roughly 25,000 clones, just under 85% found once; its top ten account for roughly 6%. This receptor was obtained from a young man with HIV. The V gene is TRBV9, the J gene TRBJ2-1; 14 nucleotides align to TRBD2. The sequencing here drew on unsorted PBMCs, taken 0.7 years before starting antiretroviral therapy. As DNA, the CDR3 is TGTGCCAGCAGCGCCCATGGACTAGCGGGAGGAGGAGAGCAGTTCTTC. It codes for CASSAHGLAGGGEQFF.